Listed below are T cell receptor beta chains from one sample, sequenced in a study of neurological immune-mediated disorders. TCRdb recomputed calls from the 5' RACE reads with MiXCR, one row per CDR3 protein. Of 45,000 to 50,000 distinct CDR3 sequences in the sample, around 4.3% are singletons; the top ten hold about 6%. Sequenced material: PBMCs. Receptor source: a woman aged 60-70 years with multiple sclerosis. Both conserved end residues are part of each CDR3. Each record gives: clone size, D gene, V gene, J gene, CDR3 protein, CDR3 DNA. The D gene is left open where the match is weak. A clone size is listed for some rows: how often the clone was seen (once, few, many), or a class if it is expanded.

clone_size: many
d_call: .
v_call: TRBV29-1
j_call: TRBJ2-5
cdr3_aa: CSVSHGRETQYF
cdr3_nt: TGCAGCGTCTCACATGGGAGAGAGACCCAGTACTTC

clone_size: few
d_call: .
v_call: TRBV7-8
j_call: TRBJ2-3
cdr3_aa: CASSLSAESTDTQYF
cdr3_nt: TGTGCCAGCAGCTTATCTGCGGAAAGCACAGATACGCAGTATTTT

clone_size: many
d_call: .
v_call: TRBV4-1
j_call: TRBJ1-1
cdr3_aa: CASSQGHTEITEAFF
cdr3_nt: TGCGCCAGCAGCCAAGGGCACACCGAGATCACTGAAGCTTTCTTT

clone_size: .
d_call: .
v_call: TRBV12-2
j_call: TRBJ2-5
cdr3_aa: CASRPQGGLYQETQYF
cdr3_nt: TGTGCAAGTCGCCCCCAAGGGGGATTGTACCAAGAGACCCAGTACTTC

clone_size: many
d_call: .
v_call: TRBV7-8
j_call: TRBJ2-3
cdr3_aa: CASSFRPLQGRTDTQYF
cdr3_nt: TGTGCCAGCAGCTTCCGACCTCTTCAGGGCCGCACAGATACGCAGTATTTT

clone_size: many
d_call: .
v_call: TRBV2
j_call: TRBJ1-6
cdr3_aa: CASSGPGGKDSPLHF
cdr3_nt: TGTGCCAGCAGTGGCCCGGGGGGAAAGGATTCACCCCTCCACTTT

clone_size: many
d_call: .
v_call: TRBV20-1
j_call: TRBJ1-1
cdr3_aa: CSANAGTFEAFF
cdr3_nt: TGCAGTGCTAACGCGGGGACATTCGAAGCTTTCTTT

clone_size: many
d_call: TRBD2
v_call: TRBV29-1
j_call: TRBJ2-3
cdr3_aa: CSVETSGRTDTQYF
cdr3_nt: TGCAGCGTTGAGACTAGCGGGAGAACAGATACGCAGTATTTT

clone_size: many
d_call: TRBD1
v_call: TRBV20-1
j_call: TRBJ2-3
cdr3_aa: CSARGQPDTQYF
cdr3_nt: TGCAGTGCTAGGGGACAGCCAGATACGCAGTATTTT

clone_size: few
d_call: .
v_call: TRBV5-1
j_call: TRBJ2-3
cdr3_aa: CASSLEGRATDTEYF
cdr3_nt: TGCGCCAGCAGCTTGGAGGGCAGGGCCACAGATACGGAGTATTTT

clone_size: few
d_call: TRBD1
v_call: TRBV20-1
j_call: TRBJ1-2
cdr3_aa: CSATRGGETYGYTF
cdr3_nt: TGCAGTGCTACCAGGGGGGGGGAAACCTATGGCTACACCTTC

clone_size: .
d_call: TRBD2
v_call: TRBV12-3/TRBV12-4
j_call: TRBJ2-1
cdr3_aa: CASSPQTGGYNEQFF
cdr3_nt: TGTGCCAGCAGCCCTCAGACGGGGGGTTACAATGAGCAGTTCTTC

clone_size: .
d_call: .
v_call: TRBV6-5
j_call: TRBJ1-2
cdr3_aa: CASWAFYGYTF
cdr3_nt: TGTGCCAGCTGGGCATTCTATGGCTACACCTTC

clone_size: .
d_call: TRBD1
v_call: TRBV5-1
j_call: TRBJ1-4
cdr3_aa: CASSVDRGADEKLFF
cdr3_nt: TGCGCCAGCAGCGTGGACAGGGGTGCGGATGAAAAACTGTTTTTT

clone_size: many
d_call: .
v_call: TRBV12-3/TRBV12-4
j_call: TRBJ1-1
cdr3_aa: CASSESLGEAFF
cdr3_nt: TGTGCCAGCTCGGAGTCACTAGGGGAAGCTTTCTTT

clone_size: .
d_call: TRBD1
v_call: TRBV7-3
j_call: TRBJ2-3
cdr3_aa: CASSLAGGWSTDTQYF
cdr3_nt: TGTGCCAGCAGCTTAGCAGGGGGCTGGAGCACAGATACGCAGTATTTT

clone_size: many
d_call: .
v_call: TRBV12-3/TRBV12-4
j_call: TRBJ1-3
cdr3_aa: CATTREADTIYF
cdr3_nt: TGTGCCACTACCAGGGAGGCGGACACCATATATTTT

clone_size: many
d_call: .
v_call: TRBV19
j_call: TRBJ1-5
cdr3_aa: CASSIDLPNQPQHF
cdr3_nt: TGTGCCAGTAGTATAGACCTACCGAATCAGCCCCAGCATTTT

clone_size: many
d_call: .
v_call: TRBV15
j_call: TRBJ1-6
cdr3_aa: CATSARDVGTGGSPLHF
cdr3_nt: TGTGCCACCAGCGCCCGGGACGTGGGAACTGGGGGTTCACCCCTCCACTTT

clone_size: many
d_call: .
v_call: TRBV29-1
j_call: TRBJ1-2
cdr3_aa: CSVVGGRNYGYTF
cdr3_nt: TGCAGCGTTGTGGGCGGGCGTAACTATGGCTACACCTTC

clone_size: .
d_call: TRBD1
v_call: TRBV5-6
j_call: TRBJ2-7
cdr3_aa: CASSSRKTGPYEQYF
cdr3_nt: TGTGCCAGCAGCTCTAGAAAGACAGGGCCCTACGAGCAGTACTTC

clone_size: .
d_call: .
v_call: TRBV15
j_call: TRBJ2-7
cdr3_aa: CATSRDPGDEQYF
cdr3_nt: TGTGCCACCAGCAGAGATCCAGGGGACGAGCAGTACTTC

clone_size: many
d_call: .
v_call: TRBV29-1
j_call: TRBJ2-5
cdr3_aa: CSVRPGQETQYF
cdr3_nt: TGCAGCGTGAGGCCTGGCCAAGAGACCCAGTACTTC

clone_size: few
d_call: TRBD1
v_call: TRBV20-1
j_call: TRBJ1-1
cdr3_aa: CSAGDVTGGGTEAFF
cdr3_nt: TGCAGCGCCGGTGATGTGACAGGGGGAGGGACTGAAGCTTTCTTT

clone_size: many
d_call: .
v_call: TRBV20-1
j_call: TRBJ1-6
cdr3_aa: CSARPTGRDSPLHF
cdr3_nt: TGCAGTGCTAGACCTACCGGGCGTGATTCACCCCTCCACTTT

clone_size: few
d_call: .
v_call: TRBV2
j_call: TRBJ2-3
cdr3_aa: CASRGGPTDTQYF
cdr3_nt: TGTGCCAGCAGAGGGGGGCCCACAGATACGCAGTATTTT

clone_size: many
d_call: .
v_call: TRBV12-3/TRBV12-4
j_call: TRBJ1-1
cdr3_aa: CASSLVGGSQAFF
cdr3_nt: TGTGCCAGCAGTTTAGTCGGGGGGTCTCAAGCTTTCTTT

clone_size: many
d_call: TRBD1
v_call: TRBV7-2
j_call: TRBJ1-4
cdr3_aa: CASSKDRAAEKLFF
cdr3_nt: TGTGCCAGCAGCAAGGACAGGGCGGCTGAAAAACTGTTTTTT

clone_size: many
d_call: .
v_call: TRBV6-2/TRBV6-3
j_call: TRBJ2-5
cdr3_aa: CASSLDSQETQYF
cdr3_nt: TGTGCCAGCAGCCTGGACAGCCAAGAGACCCAGTACTTC

clone_size: many
d_call: .
v_call: TRBV7-3
j_call: TRBJ2-1
cdr3_aa: CASSLGGPHNEQFF
cdr3_nt: TGTGCCAGCAGCCTCGGGGGGCCCCACAATGAGCAGTTCTTC

clone_size: many
d_call: .
v_call: TRBV20-1
j_call: TRBJ1-2
cdr3_aa: CSANNYGYTF
cdr3_nt: TGCAGTGCTAATAACTATGGCTACACCTTC

clone_size: many
d_call: TRBD2
v_call: TRBV10-3
j_call: TRBJ2-3
cdr3_aa: CAISESTPGGSADTQYF
cdr3_nt: TGTGCCATCAGTGAGTCCACCCCTGGCGGGAGCGCAGATACGCAGTATTTT

clone_size: few
d_call: .
v_call: TRBV5-5
j_call: TRBJ2-5
cdr3_aa: CASSLVTNSIETQYF
cdr3_nt: TGTGCCAGCAGCTTGGTCACTAATTCCATCGAGACCCAGTACTTC

clone_size: .
d_call: .
v_call: TRBV20-1
j_call: TRBJ2-7
cdr3_aa: CSAEDGSYEQYF
cdr3_nt: TGCAGTGCAGAAGACGGTTCCTACGAGCAGTACTTC

clone_size: many
d_call: TRBD1
v_call: TRBV24-1
j_call: TRBJ2-1
cdr3_aa: CATSDWTGHNEQFF
cdr3_nt: TGTGCCACCAGTGATTGGACAGGGCACAATGAGCAGTTCTTC

clone_size: few
d_call: .
v_call: TRBV20-1
j_call: TRBJ1-5
cdr3_aa: CSAIPGKGFQPQHF
cdr3_nt: TGCAGTGCAATACCGGGAAAGGGGTTTCAGCCCCAGCATTTT

clone_size: many
d_call: .
v_call: TRBV20-1
j_call: TRBJ2-3
cdr3_aa: CSASSGAVDTQYF
cdr3_nt: TGCAGTGCTAGTTCCGGGGCGGTCGATACGCAGTATTTT